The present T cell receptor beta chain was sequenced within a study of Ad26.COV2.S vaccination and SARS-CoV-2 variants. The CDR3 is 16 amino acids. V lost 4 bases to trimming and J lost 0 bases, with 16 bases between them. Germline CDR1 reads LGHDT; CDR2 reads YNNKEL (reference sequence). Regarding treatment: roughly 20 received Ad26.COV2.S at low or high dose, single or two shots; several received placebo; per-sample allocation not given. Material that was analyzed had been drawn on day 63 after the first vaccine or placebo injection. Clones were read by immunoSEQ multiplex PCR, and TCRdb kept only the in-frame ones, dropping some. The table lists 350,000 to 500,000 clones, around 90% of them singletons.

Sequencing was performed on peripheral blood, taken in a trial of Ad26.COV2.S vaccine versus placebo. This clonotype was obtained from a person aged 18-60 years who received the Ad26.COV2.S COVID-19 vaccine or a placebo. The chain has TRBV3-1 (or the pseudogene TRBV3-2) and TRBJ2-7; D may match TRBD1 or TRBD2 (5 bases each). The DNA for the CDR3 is TGTGCCAGCAGCCTTCCCGGGGCCAGGAGCTCCTACGAGCAGTACTTC. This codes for CASSLPGARSSYEQYF.